The clone carrying this TCR beta chain has just a few counts. Next came a second PCR, run for about 7 to 12 cycles, which used a sample-barcoded 5' primer along with a J-beta primer mix. Each CDR3 protein is one row after TCRdb ran MiXCR on the 5' RACE reads. In the table there are over 1,500,000 distinct CDR3 sequences, roughly two fifths of which are singletons. This sample was included in a study of blood T cells in healthy people across ages. Trimming pared 6 bases from V and 10 bases from J, leaving 20 bases between. The CDR3 loop spans 13 amino acids. Germline V gene data show CDR1 as SQVTM and CDR2 as ANQGSEA.

The J gene is TRBJ2-3, the V gene TRBV29-1, with TRBD2 as a possible D gene (5 bases). The TCR originated in a human donor in good health. Sequenced input: blood. This CDR3 reads CSVRTGGGFSQYF. In DNA form, the CDR3 reads TGCAGCGTAAGGACGGGCGGAGGTTTCTCGCAGTATTTT.